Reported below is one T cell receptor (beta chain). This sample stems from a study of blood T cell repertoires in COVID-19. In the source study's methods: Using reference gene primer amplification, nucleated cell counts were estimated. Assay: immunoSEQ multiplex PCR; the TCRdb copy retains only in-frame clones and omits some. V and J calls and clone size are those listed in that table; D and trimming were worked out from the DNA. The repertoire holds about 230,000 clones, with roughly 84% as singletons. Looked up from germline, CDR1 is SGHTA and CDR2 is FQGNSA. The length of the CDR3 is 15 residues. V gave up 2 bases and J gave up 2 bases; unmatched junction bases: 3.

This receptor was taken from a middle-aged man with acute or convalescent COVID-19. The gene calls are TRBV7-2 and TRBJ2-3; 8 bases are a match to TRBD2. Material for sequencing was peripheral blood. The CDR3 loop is CASSLRGLDTDTQYF. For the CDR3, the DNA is TGTGCCAGCAGCTTACGGGGACTAGACACAGATACGCAGTATTTT.